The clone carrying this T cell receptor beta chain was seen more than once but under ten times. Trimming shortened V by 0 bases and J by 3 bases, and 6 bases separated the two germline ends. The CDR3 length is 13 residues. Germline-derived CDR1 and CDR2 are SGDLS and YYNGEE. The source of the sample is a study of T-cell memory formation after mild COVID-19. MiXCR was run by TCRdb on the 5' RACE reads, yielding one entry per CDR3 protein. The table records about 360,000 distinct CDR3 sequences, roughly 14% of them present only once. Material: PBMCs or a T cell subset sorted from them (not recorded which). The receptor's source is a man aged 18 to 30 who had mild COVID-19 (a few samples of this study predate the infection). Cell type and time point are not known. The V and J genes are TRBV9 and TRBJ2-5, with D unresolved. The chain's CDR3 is CASSVVGEETQYF. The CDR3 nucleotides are TGTGCCAGCAGCGTAGTTGGGGAAGAGACCCAGTACTTC.